Below, one T cell receptor (beta chain) is given with its context. Its specificity is not known. With 0 bases removed from V and 8 bases from J, the gap between germline ends came to 7 bases. In germline, CDR1 is MNHEY, CDR2 SVGEGT. The CDR3 consists of 13 residues. Repertoires were generated with immunoSEQ multiplex PCR, while TCRdb's copy carries only in-frame clones and drops some. The table has some 170,000 clones, 94% seen once. This entry belongs to a study of T cell responses to AZD1222 COVID-19 vaccine. Study-level results: The study found Spike-specific TCR breadth and depth rose after two AZD1222 doses. White British ancestry dominated among donors, who included more females, and clonal diversity was possibly underestimated.

This chain links TRBV6-2 or TRBV6-3 with TRBJ2-2; D remains ambiguous. The source was peripheral blood, collected 28 days after the second AZD1222 dose. This receptor was obtained from an adult who received the AZD1222 COVID-19 vaccine. The CDR3 is CASSYSTWGELFF. The CDR3 coding sequence is TGTGCCAGCAGTTACTCGACATGGGGGGAGCTGTTTTTT.